Described below is a single T cell receptor (beta chain) sequence and its context. With 0 bases removed from V and 11 bases from J, the gap between germline ends came to 22 bases. Germline CDR1 and CDR2: LGHNA and YNFKEQ. The CDR3 runs 16 residues. This entry belongs to a study of blood T cell repertoires in COVID-19. Study-level information: Spain, Italy and the United States supplied samples that represented acute and convalescent COVID-19. PBMCs, B-cell-depleted T cells, or T cells were the source of the cDNA or gDNA that made up the material.

Authors' analysis steps: From reference gene primer amplification, estimates of nucleated cell counts were derived. The method was immunoSEQ multiplex PCR; TCRdb's version includes in-frame clones alone and lacks a portion of them. The V and J calls and clone size are taken from that table; D and trimming were inferred from the DNA. The sample shows 400,000 to 500,000 clones, 86% of them seen only once. The chain joins TRBV4-2 to TRBJ1-2, with D perhaps matching TRBD1 (5 bases). Source material: peripheral blood. The clonotype originates from a young woman with active or convalescent COVID-19. CDR3 amino acids: CASSQESEGPNYRYTF. The CDR3 nucleotides read TGTGCCAGCAGCCAAGAGAGTGAAGGGCCTAACTACAGGTACACCTTC.